The following is a TCR beta chain sequence with its context. Antigen unknown. The time point here: neoterminal ileum biopsy at postoperative endoscopy, about 6 months after surgery. Eligibility required adulthood, ileal or ileocolonic Crohn's disease and indicated ileocolonic resection. These data come from a study of T cell repertoires in ileal Crohn's disease. Study summary: Surgery for a complication: stricturing in about 60%, penetrating in about 40%. About half received postoperative treatment, about a dozen with thiopurines and around 18 anti-TNF.

The data were produced by immunoSEQ multiplex PCR, yet TCRdb's version contains in-frame clones alone and is incomplete. Counted here are some 60,000 clones, about 89% occurring once; the ten biggest clones make up about 2.1%. The CDR3 runs 15 residues. Germline trimming cut 3 bases from V and 2 bases from J; bases unmatched to any gene: 1. Germline V gives CDR1 SNHLY, CDR2 FYNNEI. Study-wide results and limits: Postoperative endoscopy occurred within one year, median 6.9 months.

The V gene is TRBV2, the J gene TRBJ2-6, with 7 nucleotides matching TRBD1. The sequencing input was ileal tissue. This receptor was identified in an adult with Crohn's disease. CDR3 loop: CASSETGTGANVLTF. The CDR3 nucleotides read TGTGCCAGCAGTGAGACAGGGACTGGGGCCAACGTCCTGACTTTC.